A selection of T cell receptor beta chains follows, all from one sample in a study of cytomegalovirus exposure and HLA in healthy donors. Sequenced by immunoSEQ multiplex PCR; TCRdb stores in-frame clones only, minus some. The sample includes 120,000 or so clones, 70% to 85% of them seen just once. Sequencing input: PBMCs. The receptor set was obtained from a man aged 35 to 55 in good health and CMV-seropositive. The CDR3 runs from the conserved cysteine through the conserved F or W. The D gene is left open where the match is weak. Rows give clone size only sometimes, using once, few, many, or a class for an expanded clone.

D: .
length: 16
V: TRBV15
size: .
J: TRBJ2-1
CDR3: CATSRALGGAYNEQFF

D: TRBD2
length: 14
V: TRBV27
size: .
J: TRBJ2-1
CDR3: CASSPGTSGNWQFF

D: TRBD1
length: 14
V: TRBV27
size: .
J: TRBJ2-7
CDR3: CASSTGTGDYEQYF

D: TRBD2
length: 17
V: TRBV18
size: .
J: TRBJ2-2
CDR3: CASSPLSSGRAPGELFF

D: TRBD1
length: 14
V: TRBV5-1
size: .
J: TRBJ2-3
CDR3: CASSSGQNTDTQYF

D: .
length: 13
V: TRBV10-1
size: few
J: TRBJ2-5
CDR3: CASSGTPQETQYF

D: .
length: 14
V: TRBV9
size: once
J: TRBJ2-1
CDR3: CASSVGVEGGEQFF

D: .
length: 14
V: TRBV28
size: .
J: TRBJ2-7
CDR3: CASSLAGASYEQYF

D: TRBD1
length: 14
V: TRBV30
size: few
J: TRBJ1-5
CDR3: CAWGTGWGNQPQHF

D: TRBD1
length: 15
V: TRBV11-2
size: once
J: TRBJ2-3
CDR3: CASSMTGSGTDTQYF

D: .
length: 14
V: TRBV4-3
size: .
J: TRBJ2-2
CDR3: CASSLLPNTGELFF

D: .
length: 14
V: TRBV10-3
size: .
J: TRBJ2-1
CDR3: CAISEGGLVNEQFF

D: TRBD1
length: 16
V: TRBV5-7
size: .
J: TRBJ2-7
CDR3: CASSLSRDRATYEQYF